This entry lists 18 T cell receptor beta chains sequenced from one sample in a study of early T cells in non-severe SARS-CoV-2 infection. One entry per CDR3 protein results from TCRdb running MiXCR on the 5' RACE reads. The sample carries roughly 70,000 distinct CDR3 sequences, roughly 18% recorded once. The sample in question was whole blood, obtained at baseline. The receptors were sampled from an adult who was a healthcare worker with PCR-confirmed SARS-CoV-2 infection or an uninfected control (not recorded which).

V usage is TRBV5-4 and J usage is TRBJ2-3, with 7 bases identical to TRBD2. Germline CDR1 SGHNT, CDR2 YYREEE (reference sequence). This CDR3 spans 15 amino acids. V trimming: 2 bases; J trimming: 1 base; junction bases outside the gene matches: 4. CDR3 nucleotides: TGTGCCAGCAGCTTTGGGGGAGGGGGCACAGATACGCAGTATTTT. This codes for CASSFGGGGTDTQYF.

This clonotype has only a few counts. The chain employs TRBV18 and TRBJ2-7; 12 bases are shared with TRBD2. The CDR3 is made up of 15 amino acids. V shed 5 bases and J 2 bases; nucleotides not matched to a gene: 4. The germline gives CDR1 KGHSH, CDR2 LQKENI. CDR3: CASSDPSGRAYEQYF. Written as DNA, the CDR3 is TGTGCCAGCTCAGACCCTAGCGGGAGGGCCTACGAGCAGTACTTC.

The table lists this clonotype with a few counts. The rearrangement uses TRBV12-3 or TRBV12-4 and TRBJ1-3; weak D call: TRBD1 (6 bases). The length of the CDR3 is 18 residues. The ends were cut back, 3 bases at V and 0 bases at J, with 18 bases in the middle. Here the CDR3 reads CASSLKGGGLSSGNTIYF. As DNA, the CDR3 is TGTGCCAGCAGTTTGAAGGGGGGGGGACTTAGCTCTGGAAACACCATATATTTT.

This clonotype was counted only a few times. This chain uses TRBV7-2 with TRBJ2-7; TRBD1 is a possible D gene (5 bases). The CDR3 has 13 residues. Germline V CDR1 and CDR2: SGHTA, FQGNSA. With 3 bases removed from V and 2 bases from J, the gap between germline ends came to 8 bases. The CDR3 DNA sequence: TGTGCCAGCAGCTTGACAGAGACCTACGAGCAGTACTTC. Protein: CASSLTETYEQYF.

This clonotype was observed a few times. The rearrangement links TRBV2 to TRBJ2-7; the D gene is possibly TRBD1 (7 bases). The CDR3 is made up of 15 amino acids. V was cut by 3 bases and J by 2 bases, with 14 bases left in between. The germline gives CDR1 SNHLY, CDR2 FYNNEI. The CDR3 reads CASSEGRGAPYEQYF. CDR3 nucleotide sequence: TGTGCCAGCAGTGAGGGCAGGGGGGCCCCCTACGAGCAGTACTTC.

A few counts support this clonotype. The genes are TRBV6-2 or TRBV6-3 and TRBJ2-7; 8 bases match TRBD2. Trimming cost V 4 bases and J 4 bases; bases outside gene matches: 6. The CDR3 is 14 amino acids. CDR1 is MNHEY and CDR2 is SVGEGT in the germline V gene. The CDR3 bases are TGTGCCAGCAGTTTTTCGGGAGGGCTGTACGAGCAGTACTTC. Residues: CASSFSGGLYEQYF.

V is TRBV20-1 and J is TRBJ2-7; possibly TRBD1 or TRBD2 for D (5 bases each). CDR1 and CDR2 (germline): DFQATT, SNEGSKA (reference sequence). The CDR3 length is 14 residues. Deletions cut 3 bases from V and 0 bases from J, with 12 bases between. DNA of the CDR3: TGCAGTGCTAGCTTGTGGGGGAGCTCCTACGAGCAGTACTTC. Its translation is CSASLWGSSYEQYF.

This clonotype has ten or more counts. This chain uses TRBV7-9 with TRBJ1-1, with D possibly matching TRBD1 (6 bases). The CDR3 length is 14 residues. V lost 7 bases to trimming and J lost 1 base, with 13 bases between them. Germline assignment: CDR1 SEHNR and CDR2 FQNEAQ (reference sequence). CDR3 sequence reads: CASIRTGANTEAFF. The CDR3 DNA follows: TGTGCCAGCATCCGGACGGGGGCGAACACTGAAGCTTTCTTT. The entire variable domain, with the rest obtained from reference TRBV7-9 and TRBJ1-1, is as follows: DTGVSQNPRHKITKRGQNVTFRCDPISEHNRLYWYRQTLGQGPEFLTYFQNEAQLEKSRLLSDRFSAERPKGSFSTLEIQRTEQGDSAMYLCASIRTGANTEAFFGQGTRLTVV.

This clonotype occurred many times. This chain connects TRBV7-9 to TRBJ2-1; D call uncertain. The CDR3 length is 13 residues. V was clipped by 5 bases and J by 6 bases, with 11 bases between them. The germline gives CDR1 SEHNR, CDR2 FQNEAQ (reference sequence). The CDR3: CASSREKSNEQFF. Written as DNA, the CDR3 is TGTGCCAGCAGCCGAGAAAAGTCCAATGAGCAGTTCTTC.

This clonotype was seen at least ten times. The chain is built from TRBV7-2 and TRBJ2-7; D may be TRBD2 (5 bases). Germline V gene data show CDR1 as SGHTA and CDR2 as FQGNSA. V gave up 4 bases and J gave up 2 bases, with 9 bases separating them. CDR3 length equals 13 residues. The CDR3 nucleotides are TGTGCCAGCAGCTCTCGACTAACCTACGAGCAGTACTTC. This encodes CASSSRLTYEQYF.

This clonotype was counted only a few times. This chain uses TRBV20-1 with TRBJ2-1; 7 bases align to TRBD1. The trim removed 6 bases at V and 4 bases at J, leaving 6 bases unmatched. Germline CDR1 is DFQATT and CDR2 is SNEGSKA (reference sequence). The CDR3 has 13 residues. The CDR3 region has the DNA TGCAGTGCCCCTACGACAGGGTACAATGAGCAGTTCTTC. This gives the protein CSAPTTGYNEQFF.

This clonotype was observed at least ten times. The chain combines TRBV24-1 with TRBJ2-3; TRBD1 is a possible D gene (6 bases). Trimming shortened V by 1 base and J by 1 base, and 11 bases separated the two germline ends. This CDR3 contains 16 residues. The germline V gene has CDR1 KGHDR and CDR2 SFDVKD. The CDR3 DNA reads TGTGCCACCAGTGATTTCCCCGGACAGCGCACAGATACGCAGTATTTT. It specifies CATSDFPGQRTDTQYF.

The chain combines TRBV12-3 or TRBV12-4 with TRBJ2-7; D ambiguous. V gave up 0 bases and J gave up 6 bases, with 6 bases separating them. This CDR3 has 12 amino acids. CDR3 in DNA: TGTGCCAGCAGTTTAGCCCTTGCCGAGCAGTACTTC. It codes for CASSLALAEQYF.

The rearrangement joins TRBV7-9 to TRBJ1-1; D call uncertain. This CDR3 is 13 amino acids long. V was cut by 5 bases and J by 1 base, with 8 bases left in between. Germline V gene data show CDR1 as SEHNR and CDR2 as FQNEAQ (reference sequence). CDR3 sequence: CASSRTGNTEAFF. CDR3 sequence (DNA): TGTGCCAGCAGCCGGACGGGGAACACTGAAGCTTTCTTT.

The chain uses TRBV20-1 and TRBJ2-2; D not certain. In germline, CDR1 is DFQATT, CDR2 SNEGSKA (reference sequence). This CDR3 is 14 amino acids long. The V gene lost 0 bases and the J gene lost 3 bases, with 8 bases spanning the gap. The CDR3 here is CSARDQWDTGELFF. The CDR3 DNA follows: TGCAGTGCTAGAGATCAGTGGGACACCGGGGAGCTGTTTTTT.

This clonotype occurred a few times. The gene calls are TRBV6-6 and TRBJ1-1, with 7 bases aligning to TRBD1. V shed 6 bases and J 7 bases; nucleotides not matched to a gene: 8. The CDR3 contains 13 residues. Germline assignment: CDR1 MNHNY and CDR2 SVGAGI (reference sequence). CDR3 sequence reads: CASSQTGWVEAFF. The CDR3 region has the DNA TGTGCCAGCAGCCAGACAGGGTGGGTTGAAGCTTTCTTT.

The chain combines TRBV6-6 with TRBJ2-2; TRBD1 matches at 7 bases. Germline CDR1 and CDR2: MNHNY and SVGAGI (reference sequence). The CDR3 totals 13 residues. Unmatched junction bases numbered 9, after V lost 11 bases and J lost 6 bases. The CDR3 region has the DNA TGTGCCGGTAGACAGGGAGATCCCGGGGAGCTGTTTTTT. Translating it yields CAGRQGDPGELFF.

This clonotype has a handful of counts. The V call is TRBV7-2, the J call TRBJ2-1, with 8 bases matching TRBD2. From germline, CDR1 is SGHTA and CDR2 FQGNSA. This CDR3 comprises 15 residues. The trim removed 1 base at V and 5 bases at J, leaving 4 bases unmatched. The CDR3 DNA reads TGTGCCAGCAGCTTAGTCGGTAGCGGGGACAATGAGCAGTTCTTC. Translating gives CASSLVGSGDNEQFF.